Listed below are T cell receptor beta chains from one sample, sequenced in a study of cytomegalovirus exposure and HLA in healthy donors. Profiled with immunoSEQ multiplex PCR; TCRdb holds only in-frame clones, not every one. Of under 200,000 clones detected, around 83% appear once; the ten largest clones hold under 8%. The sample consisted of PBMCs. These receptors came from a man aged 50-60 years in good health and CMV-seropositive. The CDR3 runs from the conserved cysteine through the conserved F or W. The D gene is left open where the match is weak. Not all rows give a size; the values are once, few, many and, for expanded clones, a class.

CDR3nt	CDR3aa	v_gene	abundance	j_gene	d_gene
TGTGCTAGTGGTTTGGGACTGAAAAACACCATATATTTT	CASGLGLKNTIYF	TRBV12-5	NA	TRBJ1-3	NA
TGTGCCAGCAGTTTACCCAGGGGGCGAGAGTTCGACTATGGCTACACCTTC	CASSLPRGREFDYGYTF	TRBV28	NA	TRBJ1-2	TRBD1
TGTGCCAGCTCACTAGGGGTTACCGGTGAAGCTTTCTTT	CASSLGVTGEAFF	TRBV18	once	TRBJ1-1	NA
TGTGCCAGCAGCCCCGGACAGGCGCTTAACTATGGCTACACCTTC	CASSPGQALNYGYTF	TRBV9	once	TRBJ1-2	TRBD1
TGCGCCAGCAGCCAGACACAGGGGGAGCATGGCTACACCTTC	CASSQTQGEHGYTF	TRBV5-1	NA	TRBJ1-2	TRBD1
TGTGCCAGCAGTTTATCACGGGTTAACTATGGCTACACCTTC	CASSLSRVNYGYTF	TRBV28	NA	TRBJ1-2	NA
TGTGCCAGCAGCCAAGACACAGGGGGAACGGACTATGGCTACACCTTC	CASSQDTGGTDYGYTF	TRBV4-2	NA	TRBJ1-2	TRBD1
TGCGCCAGCAGTGGGCTAGATTCACCCTACGAGCAGTACTTC	CASSGLDSPYEQYF	TRBV10-1	few	TRBJ2-7	NA
TGTGCCAGTAGTCCCCTCGGGACTATCCAAAGCACAGATACGCAGTATTTT	CASSPLGTIQSTDTQYF	TRBV19	NA	TRBJ2-3	TRBD2
TGTGCCAGCTCACAAACTGACAAGGACATTCAGTACTTC	CASSQTDKDIQYF	TRBV18	NA	TRBJ2-4	NA
TGTGCCAGCAGTTACAGACCAGAACCGGCTTACAATGAGCAGTTCTTC	CASSYRPEPAYNEQFF	TRBV27	few	TRBJ2-1	NA
TGTGCCAGCAGCTTGGGCAGGGAACAGCCCCAGCATTTT	CASSLGREQPQHF	TRBV5-4	NA	TRBJ1-5	NA
TGTGCCAGCTCACCATCAGATAGTCCGGGTGGCTACACCTTC	CASSPSDSPGGYTF	TRBV18	medium-sized	TRBJ1-2	NA
TGTGCCAGCAGCCTACCAGGGGCGGGAGATTTGGAGACCCAGTACTTC	CASSLPGAGDLETQYF	TRBV7-8	NA	TRBJ2-5	NA
TGTGCCAGCAGCTTAGCCGGACTAGCGGGGGGAAAAGAGACCCAGTACTTC	CASSLAGLAGGKETQYF	TRBV7-8	few	TRBJ2-5	TRBD2
TGTGCCAGCAGTCACTACGGGGGCACCGGGGAGCTGTTTTTT	CASSHYGGTGELFF	TRBV11-1	NA	TRBJ2-2	NA
TGTGCCAGCAGCTTATCAGCAGGGGATAGGAGAAACACCATATATTTT	CASSLSAGDRRNTIYF	TRBV7-6	NA	TRBJ1-3	NA
TGTGCCAGCAGCTTCGAGGGGGAGAGGGATGAGCAGTTCTTC	CASSFEGERDEQFF	TRBV11-3	NA	TRBJ2-1	NA
TGTGCCAGCAGGGGGCCCTACGAGCAGTACTTC	CASRGPYEQYF	TRBV6-6	NA	TRBJ2-7	NA
TGTGCCAGCAGTTGGGACAGGAGAACTAACTATGGCTACACCTTC	CASSWDRRTNYGYTF	TRBV6-6	NA	TRBJ1-2	TRBD1
TGCGCCAGCAGTCAATCGACGTATTCAGGGGTACCGAACACTGAAGCTTTCTTT	CASSQSTYSGVPNTEAFF	TRBV23-1	NA	TRBJ1-1	NA
TGTGCCAGCAGCCGGCCCCTTGACAGCTCTGGGGCCAACGTCCTGACTTTC	CASSRPLDSSGANVLTF	TRBV7-8	NA	TRBJ2-6	NA
TGTGCCAGCAGCTTGCCCCTGGGACTAGGGGGGGCCGGGGAGCTGTTTTTT	CASSLPLGLGGAGELFF	TRBV5-8	NA	TRBJ2-2	TRBD2
TGTGCCAGCTCATCCGTCTCTGGGGCCAACGTCCTGACTTTC	CASSSVSGANVLTF	TRBV18	NA	TRBJ2-6	NA
TGTGCCAGCAGCTTGATTGGGACAGGGCAAGAGACCCAGTACTTC	CASSLIGTGQETQYF	TRBV5-5	NA	TRBJ2-5	TRBD1
TGTGCCAGTAGTATAAAGGGCCAGGGGGTGAGCAATCAGCCCCAGCATTTT	CASSIKGQGVSNQPQHF	TRBV19	NA	TRBJ1-5	TRBD1
TGTGCCAGCAGCGACATGGCCCGAACAGATACGCAGTATTTT	CASSDMARTDTQYF	TRBV14	NA	TRBJ2-3	NA
TGTGCCAGCAGTACACAGACAGGGGGCGATGGCTACACCTTC	CASSTQTGGDGYTF	TRBV27	NA	TRBJ1-2	TRBD1
TGTGCCAGCAGCTTGCTGGGAGCGAACACCGGGGAGCTGTTTTTT	CASSLLGANTGELFF	TRBV5-4	NA	TRBJ2-2	NA
TGTGCCAGCAGCCCACATCCCGGGACAGGGGGTTACAATGAGCAGTTCTTC	CASSPHPGTGGYNEQFF	TRBV11-2	NA	TRBJ2-1	TRBD1
TGTGCCAGCAGCCTAAAGGGCCAGGGGGCTTTCGAGACCCAGTACTTC	CASSLKGQGAFETQYF	TRBV9	few	TRBJ2-5	TRBD1
TGTGCCAGCAGTTACGAGGAAAAACTGTTTTTT	CASSYEEKLFF	TRBV6-5	NA	TRBJ1-4	NA
TGTGCCAGCACTTTGGGCAGGGATAGTGAAAAACTGTTTTTT	CASTLGRDSEKLFF	TRBV5-8	NA	TRBJ1-4	NA
TGCGCCAGCAGCTTGACTAGCGGGATCACCGGGGAGCTGTTTTTT	CASSLTSGITGELFF	TRBV5-1	NA	TRBJ2-2	TRBD2
TGTGCCAGCAGTCCCCGTTCACACAGGGCCTCCTACAATGAGCAGTTCTTC	CASSPRSHRASYNEQFF	TRBV27	NA	TRBJ2-1	NA
TGTGCCAGCAGCTTGAAACTAGCGGGAGTAGGTCAAGAGACCCAGTACTTC	CASSLKLAGVGQETQYF	TRBV13	once	TRBJ2-5	TRBD2
TGCGCCAGCAAATCAGGGGGCTCTGCTAACTATGGCTACACCTTC	CASKSGGSANYGYTF	TRBV5-1	NA	TRBJ1-2	TRBD1
TGTGCCAGCAGTCAACAGGGAGGGCAAGAGACCCAGTACTTC	CASSQQGGQETQYF	TRBV7-9	NA	TRBJ2-5	NA
TGTGCCACTTTGAGAGCGGGAGTCAGCAATGAGCAGTTCTTC	CATLRAGVSNEQFF	TRBV28	NA	TRBJ2-1	TRBD2
TGCGCCAGCAGTGAGTCGAGGCAGGGGTACTATGGCTACACCTTC	CASSESRQGYYGYTF	TRBV10-2	NA	TRBJ1-2	NA
TGTGCCAGCAGCTTGACAGGTCAGGGTAATCAGCCCCAGCATTTT	CASSLTGQGNQPQHF	TRBV5-6	NA	TRBJ1-5	NA
TGTGCCTGGAGTTGGACAGACTTCTACGAGCAGTACTTC	CAWSWTDFYEQYF	TRBV30	NA	TRBJ2-7	NA
TGCGCCAGCAGCCGCGGGACAGGGCTAGCCAAAAACATTCAGTACTTC	CASSRGTGLAKNIQYF	TRBV5-1	NA	TRBJ2-4	TRBD1
TGTGCCAGCAGCCTTCACCGAGGACAGGGAGACACTGAAGCTTTCTTT	CASSLHRGQGDTEAFF	TRBV14	NA	TRBJ1-1	TRBD1
TGTGCCAGCAGTCTTATGACAGGGGGGTACTACGAGCAGTACTTC	CASSLMTGGYYEQYF	TRBV7-8	NA	TRBJ2-7	TRBD1
TGTGCCAGCAGCTTAGTCAACGGGGAGACCCAGTACTTC	CASSLVNGETQYF	TRBV13	NA	TRBJ2-5	NA
TGTGCCAGCAGCCCGCTTCTAGGGAGGGGACGTGATGAGCAGTTCTTC	CASSPLLGRGRDEQFF	TRBV11-2	NA	TRBJ2-1	TRBD2
TGCGCCAGCAGCCAGCAAGGGGGGGGAGAGACCCAGTACTTC	CASSQQGGGETQYF	TRBV4-1	few	TRBJ2-5	NA
TGTGCCAGCAGTTTCGGGAGGATCTGGCCCCAGCATTTT	CASSFGRIWPQHF	TRBV28	few	TRBJ1-5	NA
TGCGCCAGCAGAGACAACTCTGGAAACACCATATATTTT	CASRDNSGNTIYF	TRBV10-1	NA	TRBJ1-3	NA
TGTGCCAGCTCACCAAAAAAACAGGGCGTAGCGGGAGACAATGAGCAGTTCTTC	CASSPKKQGVAGDNEQFF	TRBV18	NA	TRBJ2-1	TRBD2